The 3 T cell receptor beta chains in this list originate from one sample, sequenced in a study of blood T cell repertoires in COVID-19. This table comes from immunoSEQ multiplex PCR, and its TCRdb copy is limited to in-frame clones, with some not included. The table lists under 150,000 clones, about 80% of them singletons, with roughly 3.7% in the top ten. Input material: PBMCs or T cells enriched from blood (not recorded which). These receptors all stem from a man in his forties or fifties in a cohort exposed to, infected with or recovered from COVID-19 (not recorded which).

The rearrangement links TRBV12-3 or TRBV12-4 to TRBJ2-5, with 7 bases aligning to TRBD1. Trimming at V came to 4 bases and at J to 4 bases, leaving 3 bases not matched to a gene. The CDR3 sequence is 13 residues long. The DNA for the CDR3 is TGTGCCAGCAGTTACGGACAGGCAGAGACCCAGTACTTC. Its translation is CASSYGQAETQYF.

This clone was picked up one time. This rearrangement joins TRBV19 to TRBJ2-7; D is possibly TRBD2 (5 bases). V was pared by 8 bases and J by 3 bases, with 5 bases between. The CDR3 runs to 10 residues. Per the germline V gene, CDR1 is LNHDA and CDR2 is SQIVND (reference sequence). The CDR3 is CASGGYEQYF. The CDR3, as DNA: TGTGCCAGTGGAGGCTACGAGCAGTACTTC.

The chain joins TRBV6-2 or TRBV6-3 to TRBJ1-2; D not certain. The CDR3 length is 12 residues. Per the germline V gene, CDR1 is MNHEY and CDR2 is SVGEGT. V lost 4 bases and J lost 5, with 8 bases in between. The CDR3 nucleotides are TGTGCCAGCAGTTCCTCCGGTTATGGCTACACCTTC. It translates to CASSSSGYGYTF.